The source of this T cell receptor (beta chain) is a study of blood T cell repertoires in COVID-19. Study-wide background: The United States, Italy and Spain supplied acute and convalescent COVID-19 samples. In each case, the material was cDNA or gDNA derived from T cells, B-cell-depleted T cells, or PBMCs.

In the authors' methods: Reference gene primer amplification gave nucleated cell count estimates. The data were produced by immunoSEQ multiplex PCR, yet TCRdb's version contains in-frame clones alone and is incomplete. The DNA was the basis for D and trimming; V, J and clone size are from that table. The sample gives about 220,000 clones, 84% of which show up once; about 3% is in the top ten. The CDR3 sequence is 15 residues long. Germline CDR1 reads SGHRS; CDR2 reads YFSETQ. V lost 4 bases, J lost 7 bases, and 21 bases lay in between. The rearrangement links TRBV5-1 to TRBJ2-7; a weak D match, TRBD2 (6 bases). The specimen sequenced was peripheral blood. This TCR came from a woman under 40 who had recovered from COVID-19. CDR3 loop: CASSDLSGTSGEQYF. The CDR3, as DNA: TGCGCCAGCAGCGACCTTTCCGGGACTTCGGGGGAGCAGTACTTC. Full variable domain (missing parts from reference TRBV5-1 and TRBJ2-7): KAGVTQTPRYLIKTRGQQVTLSCSPISGHRSVSWYQQTPGQGLQFLFEYFSETQRNKGNFPGRFSGRQFSNSRSEMNVSTLELGDSALYLCASSDLSGTSGEQYFGPGTRLTVT.